A selection of T cell receptor beta chains follows, all from one sample in a study of T cell responses to AZD1222 COVID-19 vaccine. Generated by immunoSEQ multiplex PCR, the TCRdb table keeps only in-frame clones and is missing some. The table lists some 150,000 clones, about 91% of them singletons, with around 16% in the top ten. The sample here was peripheral blood, taken on day 0 of AZD1222 vaccination. The origin of the receptors is an adult in good health. Both conserved end residues are part of each CDR3. Each record gives: CDR3 DNA, CDR3 protein, J gene, clone size, D gene, V gene. The D gene is left open where the match is weak. Size is omitted from some rows. Given values are once, few, many or a class for expanded clones.

cdr3_nt: TGTGCCAGCACTTCCCCAAACTCCTACAATGAGCAGTTCTTC; cdr3_aa: CASTSPNSYNEQFF; j_call: TRBJ2-1; clone_size: -; d_call: -; v_call: TRBV6-5
cdr3_nt: TGTGCTAGTGGTTTGGCAGATTCCCCCGGCACAGATACGCAGTATTTT; cdr3_aa: CASGLADSPGTDTQYF; j_call: TRBJ2-3; clone_size: -; d_call: -; v_call: TRBV12-5
cdr3_nt: TGTGCCAGCAGTGACTCGCCGGGACAGGGACGTGCAGCTTTCTTT; cdr3_aa: CASSDSPGQGRAAFF; j_call: TRBJ1-1; clone_size: -; d_call: TRBD1; v_call: TRBV6-4
cdr3_nt: TGTGCCAGTAGTATAAGGCCCGGCCGAGGCTACACCTTC; cdr3_aa: CASSIRPGRGYTF; j_call: TRBJ1-2; clone_size: -; d_call: -; v_call: TRBV19
cdr3_nt: TGCGCCAGCAGCTTGCAGCAGGGGGGCGAGCAGTACTTC; cdr3_aa: CASSLQQGGEQYF; j_call: TRBJ2-7; clone_size: -; d_call: -; v_call: TRBV5-1
cdr3_nt: TGTGCCAGCAGTTCGCTCGACTTCACCGGCTCCTACGAGCAGTACTTC; cdr3_aa: CASSSLDFTGSYEQYF; j_call: TRBJ2-7; clone_size: -; d_call: -; v_call: TRBV28
cdr3_nt: TGTGCCAGCACGGGGACAGGGGTTGTCAATTCACCCCTCCACTTT; cdr3_aa: CASTGTGVVNSPLHF; j_call: TRBJ1-6; clone_size: -; d_call: TRBD1; v_call: TRBV2
cdr3_nt: TGCGCCAGCAGGCGTTCCTCACAGGGAACAACTAATGAAAAACTGTTTTTT; cdr3_aa: CASRRSSQGTTNEKLFF; j_call: TRBJ1-4; clone_size: -; d_call: -; v_call: TRBV5-1
cdr3_nt: TGTGCCAGCTCCGAGGACAGGGCAAGATACGAGCAGTACTTC; cdr3_aa: CASSEDRARYEQYF; j_call: TRBJ2-7; clone_size: -; d_call: TRBD1; v_call: TRBV18
cdr3_nt: TGTGCCAGCAGCCAGCATATGCGGGCCGGGGAGCTGTTTTTT; cdr3_aa: CASSQHMRAGELFF; j_call: TRBJ2-2; clone_size: -; d_call: -; v_call: TRBV4-2
cdr3_nt: TGTGCCAGAAGCAGCGGGACAGGGCGACGGAATCAGCCCCAGCATTTT; cdr3_aa: CARSSGTGRRNQPQHF; j_call: TRBJ1-5; clone_size: -; d_call: TRBD1; v_call: TRBV5-3
cdr3_nt: TGCGCCAGCAGCTTGGGGACTAGCGGGGGGTCCCCGTACAATGAGCAGTTCTTC; cdr3_aa: CASSLGTSGGSPYNEQFF; j_call: TRBJ2-1; clone_size: -; d_call: TRBD2; v_call: TRBV5-1
cdr3_nt: TGTGCCAGCAGCTTGGTTCCGGGGACCCCTGAAGCTTTCTTT; cdr3_aa: CASSLVPGTPEAFF; j_call: TRBJ1-1; clone_size: -; d_call: -; v_call: TRBV5-6
cdr3_nt: TGTGCCATCGGAGGCCTCTCCTACGAGCAGTACTTC; cdr3_aa: CAIGGLSYEQYF; j_call: TRBJ2-7; clone_size: -; d_call: -; v_call: TRBV10-3
cdr3_nt: TGCGCCAGCAGCTTGGGGGGGACTGGAAACACCATATATTTT; cdr3_aa: CASSLGGTGNTIYF; j_call: TRBJ1-3; clone_size: once; d_call: -; v_call: TRBV5-1
cdr3_nt: TGTGCCAGCAGCAATCCAGGAGATAGCAATCAGCCCCAGCATTTT; cdr3_aa: CASSNPGDSNQPQHF; j_call: TRBJ1-5; clone_size: -; d_call: -; v_call: TRBV21-1
cdr3_nt: TGTGCCATCAAAGCCTCTGGGGACTCAGGAAACACCATATATTTT; cdr3_aa: CAIKASGDSGNTIYF; j_call: TRBJ1-3; clone_size: -; d_call: -; v_call: TRBV10-3
cdr3_nt: TGCGCCAGCAGCTTGACGGGGAATGTGGACACCGGGGAGCTGTTTTTT; cdr3_aa: CASSLTGNVDTGELFF; j_call: TRBJ2-2; clone_size: -; d_call: -; v_call: TRBV5-1
cdr3_nt: TGTGCCAGCAGCTTAGTGGCCGGGGTTAGCTCCTATAATTCACCCCTCCACTTT; cdr3_aa: CASSLVAGVSSYNSPLHF; j_call: TRBJ1-6; clone_size: -; d_call: -; v_call: TRBV7-9
cdr3_nt: TGTGCCAGCAGCCTCACCGGGACAGAAAGTTTCTTT; cdr3_aa: CASSLTGTESFF; j_call: TRBJ1-1; clone_size: -; d_call: TRBD1; v_call: TRBV7-2
cdr3_nt: TGTGCCAGCAGTTTATCGGGTCTACCCTACAATGAGCAGTTCTTC; cdr3_aa: CASSLSGLPYNEQFF; j_call: TRBJ2-1; clone_size: -; d_call: -; v_call: TRBV28
cdr3_nt: TGTGCCAGCAGTTACGTCTTAGCCCCAGATACGCAGTATTTT; cdr3_aa: CASSYVLAPDTQYF; j_call: TRBJ2-3; clone_size: -; d_call: -; v_call: TRBV6-5
cdr3_nt: TGTGCCAGCAGCCTCTCCAGGGACGGGGCCAACGTCCTGACTTTC; cdr3_aa: CASSLSRDGANVLTF; j_call: TRBJ2-6; clone_size: -; d_call: -; v_call: TRBV9
cdr3_nt: TGTGCCAGCAGTCCGCGGGGGGAGGGCAATCAGCCCCAGCATTTT; cdr3_aa: CASSPRGEGNQPQHF; j_call: TRBJ1-5; clone_size: -; d_call: -; v_call: TRBV27
cdr3_nt: TGCAGCGGTCAAGGCCCTAATGAAAAACTGTTTTTT; cdr3_aa: CSGQGPNEKLFF; j_call: TRBJ1-4; clone_size: -; d_call: -; v_call: TRBV29-1
cdr3_nt: TGTGCCAGCAGCCAAGATCGAGGGCGCCTGGATAAGCAGTTCTTC; cdr3_aa: CASSQDRGRLDKQFF; j_call: TRBJ2-1; clone_size: -; d_call: -; v_call: TRBV14